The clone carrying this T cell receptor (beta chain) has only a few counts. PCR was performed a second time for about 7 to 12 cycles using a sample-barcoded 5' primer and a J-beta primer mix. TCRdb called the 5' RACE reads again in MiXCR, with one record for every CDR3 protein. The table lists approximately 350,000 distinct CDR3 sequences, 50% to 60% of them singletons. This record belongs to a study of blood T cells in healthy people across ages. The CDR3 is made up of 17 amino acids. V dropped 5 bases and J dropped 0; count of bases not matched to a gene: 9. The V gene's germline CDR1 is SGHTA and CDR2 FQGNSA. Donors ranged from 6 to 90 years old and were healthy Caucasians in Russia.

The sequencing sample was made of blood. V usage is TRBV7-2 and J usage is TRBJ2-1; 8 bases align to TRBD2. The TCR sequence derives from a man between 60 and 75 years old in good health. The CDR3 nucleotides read TGTGCCAGCAGCCCGCGGGTAGCGGGGCACTCCTACAATGAGCAGTTCTTC. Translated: CASSPRVAGHSYNEQFF.